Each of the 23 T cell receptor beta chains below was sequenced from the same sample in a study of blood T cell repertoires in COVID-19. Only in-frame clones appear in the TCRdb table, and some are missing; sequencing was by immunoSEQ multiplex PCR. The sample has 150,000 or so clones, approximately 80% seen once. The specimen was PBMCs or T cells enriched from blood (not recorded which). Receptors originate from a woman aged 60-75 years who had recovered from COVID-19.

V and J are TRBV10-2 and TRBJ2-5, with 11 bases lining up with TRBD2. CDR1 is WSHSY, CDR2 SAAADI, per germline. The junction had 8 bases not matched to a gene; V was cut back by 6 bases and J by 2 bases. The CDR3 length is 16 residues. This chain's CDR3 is CASSLILAGEQETQYF. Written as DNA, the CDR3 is TGCGCCAGCAGCCTGATACTAGCGGGGGAACAAGAGACCCAGTACTTC.

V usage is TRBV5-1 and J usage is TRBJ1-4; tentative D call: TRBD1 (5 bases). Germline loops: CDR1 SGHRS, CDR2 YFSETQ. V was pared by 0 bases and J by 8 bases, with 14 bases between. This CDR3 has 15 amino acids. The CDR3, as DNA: TGCGCCAGCAGCTTGGAACTAGGGGAGGCCGAAAAACTGTTTTTT. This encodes CASSLELGEAEKLFF.

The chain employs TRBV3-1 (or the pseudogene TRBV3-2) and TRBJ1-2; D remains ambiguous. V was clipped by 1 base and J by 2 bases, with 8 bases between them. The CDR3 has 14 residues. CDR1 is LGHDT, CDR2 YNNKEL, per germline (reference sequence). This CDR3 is CASSQAAGNYGYTF. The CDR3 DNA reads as TGTGCCAGCAGCCAAGCTGCGGGAAACTATGGCTACACCTTC.

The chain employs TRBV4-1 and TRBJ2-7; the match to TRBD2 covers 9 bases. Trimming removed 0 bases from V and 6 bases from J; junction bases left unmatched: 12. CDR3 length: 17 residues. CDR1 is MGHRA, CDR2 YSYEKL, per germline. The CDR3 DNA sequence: TGCGCCAGCAGCCAAGATGTGGTAGCGGGGGCATTAGGCGAGCAGTACTTC. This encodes CASSQDVVAGALGEQYF.

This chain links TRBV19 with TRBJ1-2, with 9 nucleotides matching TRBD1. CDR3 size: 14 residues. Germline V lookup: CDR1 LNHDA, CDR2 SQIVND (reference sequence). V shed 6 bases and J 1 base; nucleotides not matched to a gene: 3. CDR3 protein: CASSPGQGNYGYTF. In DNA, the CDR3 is TGTGCCAGTAGCCCGGGACAGGGTAACTATGGCTACACCTTC.

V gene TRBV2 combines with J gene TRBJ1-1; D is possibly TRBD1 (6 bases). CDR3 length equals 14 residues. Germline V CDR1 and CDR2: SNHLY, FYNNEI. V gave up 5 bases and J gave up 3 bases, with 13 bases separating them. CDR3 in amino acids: CASSRGQSDTEAFF. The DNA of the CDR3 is TGTGCCAGCAGTCGCGGACAGTCGGACACTGAAGCTTTCTTT.

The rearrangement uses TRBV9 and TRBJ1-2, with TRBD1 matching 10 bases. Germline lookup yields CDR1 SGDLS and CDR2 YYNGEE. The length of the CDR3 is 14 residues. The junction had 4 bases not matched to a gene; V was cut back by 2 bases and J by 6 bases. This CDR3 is CASSVGQGQDGYTF. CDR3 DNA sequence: TGTGCCAGCAGCGTGGGACAGGGGCAGGATGGCTACACCTTC.

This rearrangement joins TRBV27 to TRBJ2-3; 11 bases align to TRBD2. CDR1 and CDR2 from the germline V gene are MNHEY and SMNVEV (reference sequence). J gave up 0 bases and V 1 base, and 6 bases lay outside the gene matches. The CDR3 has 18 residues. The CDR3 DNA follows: TGTGCCAGCAGTTTATTCCTAGCGGGGGGACTTAGCACAGATACGCAGTATTTT. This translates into CASSLFLAGGLSTDTQYF.

CDR3 nucleotides: TGTGCTAGTGGTTTGCCCACCCGGAACAGGGGGCGCGCACAGCCCCAGCATTTT. This codes for CASGLPTRNRGRAQPQHF. The chain carries TRBV12-5 and TRBJ1-5; 9 bases are a match to TRBD1. V was pared by 2 bases and J by 7 bases, with 15 bases of the junction left unmatched. Germline-derived CDR1 and CDR2 are LGHNT and FRNRAP. This CDR3 is 18 amino acids long.

CDR3 bases: TGTGCCAGCAGCTTGGACAGGTTGTTGGACACTGAAGCTTTCTTT. It is translated as CASSLDRLLDTEAFF. The genes are TRBV5-4 and TRBJ1-1, with D tentatively TRBD1 (5 bases). The CDR3 runs to 15 residues. Trimming pared 0 bases from V and 3 bases from J, leaving 12 bases between. Looked up from germline, CDR1 is SGHNT and CDR2 is YYREEE (reference sequence).

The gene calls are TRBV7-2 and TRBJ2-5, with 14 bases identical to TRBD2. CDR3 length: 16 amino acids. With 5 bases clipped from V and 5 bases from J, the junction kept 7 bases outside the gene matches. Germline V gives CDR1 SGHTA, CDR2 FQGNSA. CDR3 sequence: CASSETSGGAWETQYF. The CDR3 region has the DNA TGTGCCAGCAGCGAGACTAGCGGGGGGGCCTGGGAGACCCAGTACTTC.

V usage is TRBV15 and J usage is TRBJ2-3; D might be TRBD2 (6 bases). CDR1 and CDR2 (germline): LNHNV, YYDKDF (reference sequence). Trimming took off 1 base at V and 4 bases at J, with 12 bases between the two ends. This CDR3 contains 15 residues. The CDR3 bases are TGTGCCACCAGCAGAGGGGAGGCGGATCCAGATACGCAGTATTTT. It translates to CATSRGEADPDTQYF.

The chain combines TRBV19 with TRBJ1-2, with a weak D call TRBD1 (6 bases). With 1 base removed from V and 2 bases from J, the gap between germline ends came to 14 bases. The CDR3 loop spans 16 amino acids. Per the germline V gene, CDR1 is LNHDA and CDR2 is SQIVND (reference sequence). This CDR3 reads CASSIGHRVINYGYTF. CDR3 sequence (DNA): TGTGCCAGTAGTATAGGACACAGGGTGATAAACTATGGCTACACCTTC.

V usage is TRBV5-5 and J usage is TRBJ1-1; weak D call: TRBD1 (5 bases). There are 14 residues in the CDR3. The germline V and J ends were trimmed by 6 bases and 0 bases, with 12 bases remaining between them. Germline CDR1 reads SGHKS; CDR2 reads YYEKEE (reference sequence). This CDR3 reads CASIPAGVNTEAFF. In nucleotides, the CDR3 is TGTGCCAGCATCCCGGCGGGGGTGAACACTGAAGCTTTCTTT.

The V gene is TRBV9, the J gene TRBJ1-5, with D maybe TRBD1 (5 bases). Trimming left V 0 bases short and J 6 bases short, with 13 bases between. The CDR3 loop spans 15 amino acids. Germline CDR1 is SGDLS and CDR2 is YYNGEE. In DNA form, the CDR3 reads TGTGCCAGCAGCGTAGGTCAGGGATTTTCTCAGCCCCAGCATTTT. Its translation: CASSVGQGFSQPQHF. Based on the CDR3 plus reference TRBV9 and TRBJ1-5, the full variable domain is DSGVTQTPKHLITATGQRVTLRCSPRSGDLSVYWYQQSLDQGLQFLIQYYNGEERAKGNILERFSAQQFPDLHSELNLSSLELGDSALYFCASSVGQGFSQPQHFGDGTRLSIL.

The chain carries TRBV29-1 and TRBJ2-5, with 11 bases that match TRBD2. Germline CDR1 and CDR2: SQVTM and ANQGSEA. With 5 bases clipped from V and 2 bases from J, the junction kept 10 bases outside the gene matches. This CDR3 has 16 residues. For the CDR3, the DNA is TGCAGCGTTCTAGAGATAGCGGGGGGGACACAAGAGACCCAGTACTTC. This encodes CSVLEIAGGTQETQYF.

The CDR3 loop is CASSPSAGHYGYTF. The CDR3 DNA is TGTGCCAGCAGCCCAAGCGCAGGGCACTATGGCTACACCTTC. V is TRBV5-4 and J is TRBJ1-2; maybe TRBD1 (5 bases). Germline CDR1 reads SGHNT; CDR2 reads YYREEE (reference sequence). This CDR3 is built from 14 residues. With 4 bases removed from V and 3 bases from J, the gap between germline ends came to 13 bases.

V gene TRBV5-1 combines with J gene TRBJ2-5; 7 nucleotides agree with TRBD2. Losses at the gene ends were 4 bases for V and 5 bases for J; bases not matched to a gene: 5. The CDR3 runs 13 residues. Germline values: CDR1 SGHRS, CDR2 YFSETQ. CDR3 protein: CASSRLAGETQYF. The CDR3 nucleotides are TGCGCCAGCAGCCGACTAGCAGGGGAGACCCAGTACTTC.

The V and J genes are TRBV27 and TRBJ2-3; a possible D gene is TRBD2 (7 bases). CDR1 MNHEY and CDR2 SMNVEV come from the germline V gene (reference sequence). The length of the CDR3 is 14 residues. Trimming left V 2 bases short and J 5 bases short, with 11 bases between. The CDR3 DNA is TGTGCCAGCAGTTTAGGGGGGGGCAGAGATACGCAGTATTTT. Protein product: CASSLGGGRDTQYF.

In DNA, the CDR3 is TGTGCCAGCTCACCACTGGGACAACAAAGCGGGGGGGCCTTGAACGAGCAGTACTTC. As protein: CASSPLGQQSGGALNEQYF. V is TRBV18 and J is TRBJ2-7, with 10 bases lining up with TRBD2. The CDR3 extends over 19 amino acids. Germline V gene sequence: CDR1 KGHSH, CDR2 LQKENI. V shed 1 base and J 5 bases; nucleotides not matched to a gene: 17.

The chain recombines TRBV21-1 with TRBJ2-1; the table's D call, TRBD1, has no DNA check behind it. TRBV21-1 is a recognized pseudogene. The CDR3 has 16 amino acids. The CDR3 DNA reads TGTGCCAGCAGCAAAGGCGCAGGCTGCTCCTACAATGAGCAGTTCTTC. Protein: CASSKGAGCSYNEQFF.

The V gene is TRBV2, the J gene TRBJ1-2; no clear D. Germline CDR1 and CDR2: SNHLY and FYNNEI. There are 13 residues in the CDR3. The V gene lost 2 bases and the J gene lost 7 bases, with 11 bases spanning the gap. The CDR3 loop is CASSESTVGGYTF. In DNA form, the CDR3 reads TGTGCCAGCAGTGAATCGACTGTTGGTGGCTACACCTTC.

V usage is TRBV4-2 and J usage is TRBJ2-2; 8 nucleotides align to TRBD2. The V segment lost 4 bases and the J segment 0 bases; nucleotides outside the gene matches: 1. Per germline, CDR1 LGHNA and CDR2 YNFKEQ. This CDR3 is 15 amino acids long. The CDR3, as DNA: TGTGCCAGCAGCCCGGGACTAGCGAACACCGGGGAGCTGTTTTTT. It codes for CASSPGLANTGELFF.